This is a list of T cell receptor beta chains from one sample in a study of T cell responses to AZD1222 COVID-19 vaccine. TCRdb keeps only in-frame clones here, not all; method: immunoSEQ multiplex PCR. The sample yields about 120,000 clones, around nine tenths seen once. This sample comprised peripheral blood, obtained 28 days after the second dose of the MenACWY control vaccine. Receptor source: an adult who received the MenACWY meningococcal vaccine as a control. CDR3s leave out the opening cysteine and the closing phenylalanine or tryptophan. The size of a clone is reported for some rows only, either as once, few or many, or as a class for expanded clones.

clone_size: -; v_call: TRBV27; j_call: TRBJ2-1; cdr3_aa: ASSPPSRGFGEQF
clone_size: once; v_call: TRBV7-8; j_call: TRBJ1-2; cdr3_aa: ASSPRSVGYT
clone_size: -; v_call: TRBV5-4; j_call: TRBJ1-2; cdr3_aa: ASSLGGQAANYGYT
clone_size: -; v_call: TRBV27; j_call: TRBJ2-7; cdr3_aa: ASSEGLAGGTSSYEQY
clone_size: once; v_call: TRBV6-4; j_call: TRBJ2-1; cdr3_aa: ASSDSPAESNEQF
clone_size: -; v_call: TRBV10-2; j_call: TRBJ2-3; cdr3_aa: ARTRPTSGGATDTQY
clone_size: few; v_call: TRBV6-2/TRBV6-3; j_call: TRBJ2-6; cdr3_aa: ASSYLVSGANVLT
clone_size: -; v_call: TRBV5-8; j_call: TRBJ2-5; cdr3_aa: ASSSKPGRARGETQY
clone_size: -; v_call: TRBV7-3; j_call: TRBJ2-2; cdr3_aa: ASSLLGPVTGELF
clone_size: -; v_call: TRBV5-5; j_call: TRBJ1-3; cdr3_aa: ASSSGHSGNTIY
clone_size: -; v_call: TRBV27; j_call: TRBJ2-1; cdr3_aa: ASSILAGAINEQF
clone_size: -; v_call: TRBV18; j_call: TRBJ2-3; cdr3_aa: ASQTDGSSDTQY
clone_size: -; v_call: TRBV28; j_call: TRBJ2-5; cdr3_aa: ASSFLFDHKGQETQY
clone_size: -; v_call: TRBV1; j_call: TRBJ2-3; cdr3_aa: TSSQDRTSETDTQY
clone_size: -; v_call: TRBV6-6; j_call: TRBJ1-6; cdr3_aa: ASSYSGTGRDSPLH
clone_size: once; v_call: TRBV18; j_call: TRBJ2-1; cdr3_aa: ASSPSGTSGSRNEQF
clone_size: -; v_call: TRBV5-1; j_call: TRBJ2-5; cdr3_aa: ASSLAWETQY
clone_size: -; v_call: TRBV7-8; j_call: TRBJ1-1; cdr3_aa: ASSLHTYTEAF
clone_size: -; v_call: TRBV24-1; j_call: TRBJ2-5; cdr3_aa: ATSDRTGAWETQY
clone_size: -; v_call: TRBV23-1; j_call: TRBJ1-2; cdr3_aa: ASSQFPPFHGYT
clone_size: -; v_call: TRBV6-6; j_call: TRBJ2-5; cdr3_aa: ASSYTSGGRQETQY
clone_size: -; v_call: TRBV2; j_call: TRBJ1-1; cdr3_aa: ASSGQGSEAF
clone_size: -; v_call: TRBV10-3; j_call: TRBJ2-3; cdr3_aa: AISGTSVISDTQY
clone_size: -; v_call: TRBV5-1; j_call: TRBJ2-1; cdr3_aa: ASSFRGYNEQF
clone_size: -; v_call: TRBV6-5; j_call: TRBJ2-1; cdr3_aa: ASSPDVAGLEQF
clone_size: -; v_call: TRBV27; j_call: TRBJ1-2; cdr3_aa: ASSLSGRVADGYT
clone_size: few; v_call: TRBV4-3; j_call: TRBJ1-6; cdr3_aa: ASSQRSIGSYNSPLH
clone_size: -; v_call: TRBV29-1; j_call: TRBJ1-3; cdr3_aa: SVAQSSGNTIY
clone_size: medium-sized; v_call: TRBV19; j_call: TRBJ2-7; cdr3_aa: ASSIDGGGYEQY
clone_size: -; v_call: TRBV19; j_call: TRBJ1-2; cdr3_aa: ASSTTGNYGYT
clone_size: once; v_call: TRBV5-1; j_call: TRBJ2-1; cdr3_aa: ASSVVENEQF
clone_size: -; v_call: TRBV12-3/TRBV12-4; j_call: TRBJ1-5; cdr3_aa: ASTTSPNQPQH
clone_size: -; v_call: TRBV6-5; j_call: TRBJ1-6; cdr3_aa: ASRTDSRRPLH
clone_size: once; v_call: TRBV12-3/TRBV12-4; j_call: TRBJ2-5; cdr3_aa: ASSRDTVQY
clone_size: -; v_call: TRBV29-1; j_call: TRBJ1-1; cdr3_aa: SVEALFVGPNTEAF
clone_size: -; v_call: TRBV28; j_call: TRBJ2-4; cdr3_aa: ASSLRGSKNIQY
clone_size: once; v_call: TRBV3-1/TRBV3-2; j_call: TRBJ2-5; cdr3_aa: ASSLGLAGGGTQY
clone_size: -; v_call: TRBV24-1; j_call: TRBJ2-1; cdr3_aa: ATSDLLATRRNEQF
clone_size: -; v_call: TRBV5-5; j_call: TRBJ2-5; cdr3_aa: ASSSLASWAETQY
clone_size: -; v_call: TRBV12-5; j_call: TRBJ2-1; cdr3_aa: ASGAGTSGRQSQF
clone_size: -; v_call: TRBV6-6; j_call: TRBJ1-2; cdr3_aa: ASSTTGGDGYT
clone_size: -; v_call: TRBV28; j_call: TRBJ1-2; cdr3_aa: ASSSPRTGGINYGYT
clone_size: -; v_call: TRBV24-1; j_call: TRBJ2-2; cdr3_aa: ATMRTGDTGELF
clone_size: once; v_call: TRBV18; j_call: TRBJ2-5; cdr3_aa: ASSAGLAGGRNQETQY
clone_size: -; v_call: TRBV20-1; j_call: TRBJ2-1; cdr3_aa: SGGLASEQF
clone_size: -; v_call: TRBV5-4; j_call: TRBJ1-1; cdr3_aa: ASGTGIPRNTEAF
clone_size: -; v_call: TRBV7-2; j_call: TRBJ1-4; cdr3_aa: ASRRGANEKLF
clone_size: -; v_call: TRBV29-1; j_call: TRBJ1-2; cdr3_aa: SVDRTANYGYT
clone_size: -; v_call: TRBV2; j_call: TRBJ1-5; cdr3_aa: ASSAGTGANQPQH
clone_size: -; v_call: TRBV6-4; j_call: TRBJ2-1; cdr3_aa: ASSPKGLGGNEQF
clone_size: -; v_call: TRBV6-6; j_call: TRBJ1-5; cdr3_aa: ASSLGEAQPQH
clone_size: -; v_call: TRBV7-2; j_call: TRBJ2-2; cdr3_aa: ASSLAGLADGELF
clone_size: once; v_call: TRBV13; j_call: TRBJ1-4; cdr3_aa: ASRERQGGNEKLF
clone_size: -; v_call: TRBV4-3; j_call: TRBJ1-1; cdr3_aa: ASSQGVSRYMNTEAF
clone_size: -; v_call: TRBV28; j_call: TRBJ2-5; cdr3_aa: ASSLRGLGETQY